Following are 15 T cell receptor beta chains from one sample sequenced in a study of response to subunit inactivated influenza vaccine. TCRdb independently ran MiXCR on the RT-PCR reads; one entry per CDR3 protein. The repertoire includes about 530,000 distinct CDR3 sequences, 12% of them detected once, and 10% sits in the top ten. Material: PBMCs from blood, obtained on the day of vaccination. These receptors were taken from a man aged 45 to 65 who received an inactivated influenza vaccine.

This clonotype was counted between two and nine times. The CDR3 region has the DNA TGTGCCAGCAGTTACCCTGTATTTAGTAGCGGGAGGCCTCACATTCAGTACTTC. This encodes CASSYPVFSSGRPHIQYF. The rearrangement joins TRBV6-2 or TRBV6-3 to TRBJ2-4; 10 nucleotides match TRBD2. The CDR3 runs to 18 residues. The V gene's germline CDR1 is MNHEY and CDR2 SVGEGT. V lost 2 bases, J lost 8 bases, and 15 bases stayed unmatched.

The table lists this clonotype with many counts. This rearrangement joins TRBV12-3 or TRBV12-4 to TRBJ1-5; D unresolved. Trimming removed 3 bases at V and 2 bases at J, with 8 bases between. The length of the CDR3 is 14 residues. The CDR3 DNA follows: TGTGCCAGCAGTTTGGACGGAGGCAATCAGCCCCAGCATTTT. It yields the protein CASSLDGGNQPQHF.

The chain combines TRBV7-6 with TRBJ2-7; D is possibly TRBD1 (6 bases). Trimming left V 5 bases short and J 2 bases short, with 13 bases between. This CDR3 has 14 residues. From germline, CDR1 is SGHVS and CDR2 FNYEAQ. CDR3 DNA sequence: TGTGCCAGCAGCGTAAGCAGGGGACCCTACGAGCAGTACTTC. Protein: CASSVSRGPYEQYF. Combining the CDR3 with reference TRBV7-6 and TRBJ2-7 gives the whole variable domain GAGVSQSPRYKVTKRGQDVALRCDPISGHVSLYWYRQALGQGPEFLTYFNYEAQQDKSGLPNDRFSAERPEGSISTLTIQRTEQRDSAMYRCASSVSRGPYEQYFGPGTRLTVT.

This clonotype was recorded at least ten times. The V call is TRBV7-9, the J call TRBJ2-3, with 8 positions matching TRBD2. The CDR3 contains 16 residues. V was clipped by 0 bases and J by 7 bases; unmatched bases: 9. Looked up from germline, CDR1 is SEHNR and CDR2 is FQNEAQ (reference sequence). Here the CDR3 DNA reads TGTGCCAGCAGCTTAGCGGTCGGGGGGGACGTGAATACGCAGTATTTT. Translation gives CASSLAVGGDVNTQYF.

In its sample, this clonotype was seen many times. The rearrangement links TRBV5-1 to TRBJ1-1, with D perhaps matching TRBD1 (5 bases). Germline V CDR1 and CDR2: SGHRS, YFSETQ. This CDR3 contains 13 residues. Trimming left V 5 bases short and J 1 base short, with 9 bases between. The CDR3 bases are TGCGCCAGCAGGTCAGGGTCGAACACTGAAGCTTTCTTT. The encoded protein is CASRSGSNTEAFF.

The J gene is TRBJ1-1, the V gene TRBV2; D gene ambiguous. CDR1 is SNHLY, CDR2 FYNNEI, per germline. Trimming shortened V by 1 base and J by 0 bases, and 12 bases separated the two germline ends. This CDR3 has 16 amino acids. This CDR3 reads CASSEVGIALNTEAFF. The CDR3 coding sequence is TGTGCCAGCAGTGAAGTGGGGATAGCCCTGAACACTGAAGCTTTCTTT. Variable domain in full (rest from reference TRBV2 and TRBJ1-1): EPEVTQTPSHQVTQMGQEVILRCVPISNHLYFYWYRQILGQKVEFLVSFYNNEISEKSEIFDDQFSVERPDGSNFTLKIRSTKLEDSAMYFCASSEVGIALNTEAFFGQGTRLTVV.

Only a few counts were recorded for this clonotype. The chain uses TRBV28 and TRBJ2-7; D might be TRBD1 (6 bases). CDR3 length equals 13 residues. From germline, CDR1 is MDHEN and CDR2 SYDVKM. The V gene lost 5 bases and the J gene lost 3 bases, with 11 bases spanning the gap. In DNA, the CDR3 is TGTGCCAGCAGTATCCAGACAGGCTACGAGCAGTACTTC. The encoded protein is CASSIQTGYEQYF. Variable domain in full (rest from reference TRBV28 and TRBJ2-7): DVKVTQSSRYLVKRTGEKVFLECVQDMDHENMFWYRQDPGLGLRLIYFSYDVKMKEKGDIPEGYSVSREKKERFSLILESASTNQTSMYLCASSIQTGYEQYFGPGTRLTVT.

Ten or more counts support this clonotype. This chain links TRBV12-3 or TRBV12-4 with TRBJ2-4, with TRBD1 matching 7 bases. The CDR3 loop spans 18 amino acids. The J segment lost 3 bases and the V segment lost 2 bases, leaving 13 bases of the junction unmatched. CDR3 nucleotide sequence: TGTGCCAGCAGTTTACACCCTCCGGGACAGAAGATCAAAAACATTCAGTACTTC. Its translation is CASSLHPPGQKIKNIQYF.

This clonotype was seen more than once but under ten times. The J gene is TRBJ2-7, the V gene TRBV7-9; no definite D call. Germline-derived CDR1 and CDR2 are SEHNR and FQNEAQ (reference sequence). The CDR3 runs 12 residues. The ends were cut back, 1 base at V and 12 bases at J, with 13 bases in the middle. The CDR3 loop is CASSLGGLEGYF. The CDR3 bases are TGTGCCAGCAGCTTAGGTGGGCTTGAAGGGTACTTC.

J is TRBJ2-7 and V is TRBV6-5, with 14 bases identical to TRBD2. The J segment lost 0 bases and the V segment lost 0 bases, leaving 4 bases of the junction unmatched. CDR1 MNHEY and CDR2 SVGAGI come from the germline V gene. This CDR3 is 18 amino acids long. CDR3 residues: CASSYSTSGGAPSYEQYF. The CDR3 bases are TGTGCCAGCAGTTACTCGACTAGCGGGGGGGCACCCTCCTACGAGCAGTACTTC.

This clonotype was found a few times. The chain has TRBV12-3 or TRBV12-4 and TRBJ1-2, with D tentatively TRBD1 (5 bases). Deletions cut 1 base from V and 6 bases from J, with 12 bases between. The CDR3 totals 14 residues. In nucleotides, the CDR3 is TGTGCCAGCAGTTTAGTAGCAGGGATCCATGGCTACACCTTC. It translates to CASSLVAGIHGYTF.

The rearrangement links TRBV5-1 to TRBJ2-3; TRBD2 matches 9 bases. CDR3 size: 17 residues. The trim removed 5 bases at V and 1 base at J, leaving 11 bases unmatched. Germline V CDR1 and CDR2: SGHRS, YFSETQ. The DNA for the CDR3 is TGCGCCAGCAGGCCGCGGGAGGGACTTCTGGGCACAGATACGCAGTATTTT. Protein sequence: CASRPREGLLGTDTQYF.

V is TRBV24-1 and J is TRBJ2-3; D gene unclear. The CDR3 is 12 amino acids. The V and J ends lost 1 base and 5 bases respectively, with 3 bases between them. The V gene's germline CDR1 is KGHDR and CDR2 SFDVKD. CDR3 DNA: TGTGCCACCAGTGATTTTTTAGATACGCAGTATTTT. It yields the protein CATSDFLDTQYF.

CDR3 DNA sequence: TGTGCCAGCAGTGAAGAAGGTCCAGTCTCTGAGACCCAGTACTTC. Protein sequence: CASSEEGPVSETQYF. The chain recombines TRBV6-1 with TRBJ2-5; D uncertain. V dropped 1 base and J dropped 5 bases, with 14 bases sitting between them. CDR3 length equals 15 residues. Germline V lookup: CDR1 MNHNS, CDR2 SASEGT.

This clonotype was counted only a few times. V usage is TRBV6-2 or TRBV6-3 and J usage is TRBJ2-3, with TRBD2 as a possible D gene (5 bases). Germline V CDR1 and CDR2: MNHEY, SVGEGT. CDR3 length: 14 amino acids. V lost 2 bases and J 2 bases, leaving 8 bases between the germline ends. CDR3 in amino acids: CASSYQRYTDTQYF. The CDR3, as DNA: TGTGCCAGCAGTTACCAGCGGTACACAGATACGCAGTATTTT.